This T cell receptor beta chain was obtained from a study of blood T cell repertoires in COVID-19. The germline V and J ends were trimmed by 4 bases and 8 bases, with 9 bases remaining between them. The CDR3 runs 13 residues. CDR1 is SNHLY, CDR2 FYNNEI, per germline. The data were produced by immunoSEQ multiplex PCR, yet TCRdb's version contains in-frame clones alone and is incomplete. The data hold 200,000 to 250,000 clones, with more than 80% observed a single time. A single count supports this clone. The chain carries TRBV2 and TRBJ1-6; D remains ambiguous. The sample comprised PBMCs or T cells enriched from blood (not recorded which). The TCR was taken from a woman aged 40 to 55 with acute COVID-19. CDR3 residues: CASSGYLDSPLHF. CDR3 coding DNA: TGTGCCAGCAGTGGATACTTAGATTCACCCCTCCACTTT.